These T cell receptor beta chains were read from a single sample in a study of blood T cell repertoires in COVID-19. Assay: immunoSEQ multiplex PCR; the TCRdb copy retains only in-frame clones and omits some. The table records 210,000 or so clones, about 90% of them present only once. Sample: peripheral blood. All receptors derive from a woman younger than 30 who had recovered from COVID-19. Each CDR3 is given with its conserved first and last residue. D genes are given only for firm matches. Not all rows give a size; the values are once, few, many and, for expanded clones, a class.

clone_size: NA; d_call: TRBD2; v_call: TRBV18; j_call: TRBJ2-2; cdr3_aa: CASSPGTSGSFNTGELFF; cdr3_nt: TGTGCCAGCTCACCCGGGACTAGCGGGAGTTTTAATACCGGGGAGCTGTTTTTT
clone_size: few; d_call: TRBD2; v_call: TRBV6-5; j_call: TRBJ2-1; cdr3_aa: CASRPGLAGVGEQFF; cdr3_nt: TGTGCCAGCAGACCCGGACTAGCGGGAGTAGGGGAGCAGTTCTTC
clone_size: NA; d_call: TRBD1; v_call: TRBV24-1; j_call: TRBJ1-5; cdr3_aa: CATSGGTVNQPQHF; cdr3_nt: TGTGCCACCAGTGGAGGGACAGTGAACCAGCCCCAGCATTTT
clone_size: NA; d_call: TRBD2; v_call: TRBV27; j_call: TRBJ2-3; cdr3_aa: CASSLSWTSGINTQYF; cdr3_nt: TGTGCCAGCAGTTTATCTTGGACTAGCGGGATAAATACGCAGTATTTT
clone_size: NA; d_call: NA; v_call: TRBV5-4; j_call: TRBJ2-1; cdr3_aa: CASSFGRDNEQFF; cdr3_nt: TGTGCCAGCAGCTTCGGCAGGGACAATGAGCAGTTCTTC
clone_size: NA; d_call: TRBD1; v_call: TRBV29-1; j_call: TRBJ2-3; cdr3_aa: CSVTGGSGDTQYF; cdr3_nt: TGCAGCGTCACAGGGGGCTCAGGAGATACGCAGTATTTT
clone_size: NA; d_call: NA; v_call: TRBV12-3/TRBV12-4; j_call: TRBJ2-1; cdr3_aa: CASSFPGQPEFF; cdr3_nt: TGTGCCAGCAGTTTTCCAGGACAGCCTGAGTTCTTC
clone_size: NA; d_call: NA; v_call: TRBV4-2; j_call: TRBJ2-7; cdr3_aa: CASSGTSSSYEQYF; cdr3_nt: TGTGCCAGCAGCGGGACTTCCAGCTCCTACGAGCAGTACTTC
clone_size: NA; d_call: NA; v_call: TRBV5-1; j_call: TRBJ2-7; cdr3_aa: CASSRTTFYEQYF; cdr3_nt: TGCGCCAGCAGCCGGACTACATTCTACGAGCAGTACTTC
clone_size: once; d_call: NA; v_call: TRBV2; j_call: TRBJ1-5; cdr3_aa: CASSAIGGYQPQHF; cdr3_nt: TGTGCCAGCAGCGCCATAGGGGGTTACCAGCCCCAGCATTTT
clone_size: once; d_call: TRBD1; v_call: TRBV29-1; j_call: TRBJ1-1; cdr3_aa: CSVQGGSSNTEAFF; cdr3_nt: TGCAGCGTCCAAGGGGGCAGTTCGAACACTGAAGCTTTCTTT
clone_size: NA; d_call: TRBD1; v_call: TRBV14; j_call: TRBJ2-7; cdr3_aa: CASSRTGGNYEQYF; cdr3_nt: TGTGCCAGCAGCCGGACAGGGGGTAACTACGAGCAGTACTTC
clone_size: NA; d_call: TRBD1; v_call: TRBV27; j_call: TRBJ1-1; cdr3_aa: CASSLDRGNTEAFF; cdr3_nt: TGTGCCAGCAGTTTAGACAGGGGGAACACTGAAGCTTTCTTT
clone_size: few; d_call: TRBD1; v_call: TRBV5-4; j_call: TRBJ2-7; cdr3_aa: CASSSYRGMDEQYF; cdr3_nt: TGTGCCAGCAGCTCGTACAGGGGAATGGACGAGCAGTACTTC
clone_size: NA; d_call: TRBD2; v_call: TRBV9; j_call: TRBJ2-2; cdr3_aa: CASSVLGGTTGELFF; cdr3_nt: TGTGCCAGCAGCGTTCTGGGAGGGACCACCGGGGAGCTGTTTTTT
clone_size: NA; d_call: TRBD2; v_call: TRBV29-1; j_call: TRBJ2-3; cdr3_aa: CSVASSGMRTDTQYF; cdr3_nt: TGCAGCGTTGCCTCTAGCGGGATGCGCACAGATACGCAGTATTTT
clone_size: NA; d_call: NA; v_call: TRBV27; j_call: TRBJ2-1; cdr3_aa: CASSPQGINEQFF; cdr3_nt: TGTGCCAGCAGTCCACAGGGAATCAATGAGCAGTTCTTC
clone_size: NA; d_call: NA; v_call: TRBV30; j_call: TRBJ2-1; cdr3_aa: CAWSAADKQFF; cdr3_nt: TGTGCCTGGAGCGCCGCGGACAAGCAGTTCTTC
clone_size: NA; d_call: NA; v_call: TRBV19; j_call: TRBJ1-2; cdr3_aa: CASSAPRPGLSFNYGYTF; cdr3_nt: TGTGCCAGTAGTGCCCCCCGCCCGGGACTTTCTTTTAACTATGGCTACACCTTC
clone_size: NA; d_call: TRBD2; v_call: TRBV9; j_call: TRBJ2-1; cdr3_aa: CASSVSGANYNEQFF; cdr3_nt: TGTGCCAGCAGCGTTAGCGGGGCCAACTACAATGAGCAGTTCTTC
clone_size: few; d_call: NA; v_call: TRBV30; j_call: TRBJ2-7; cdr3_aa: CAWSVPGQSYEQYF; cdr3_nt: TGTGCCTGGAGTGTACCAGGACAAAGCTACGAGCAGTACTTC
clone_size: NA; d_call: NA; v_call: TRBV2; j_call: TRBJ1-4; cdr3_aa: CASSENEKLFF; cdr3_nt: TGTGCCAGCAGCGAGAATGAAAAACTGTTTTTT
clone_size: few; d_call: NA; v_call: TRBV11-1; j_call: TRBJ1-2; cdr3_aa: CASSSTAGYGYTF; cdr3_nt: TGTGCCAGCAGTAGCACGGCTGGCTATGGCTACACCTTC
clone_size: once; d_call: TRBD2; v_call: TRBV19; j_call: TRBJ2-2; cdr3_aa: CAGRLAENTGELFF; cdr3_nt: TGTGCCGGGAGACTAGCGGAGAACACCGGGGAGCTGTTTTTT
clone_size: NA; d_call: NA; v_call: TRBV9; j_call: TRBJ1-1; cdr3_aa: CASSSSGGAATEAFF; cdr3_nt: TGTGCCAGCAGCTCCTCGGGGGGGGCGGCGACTGAAGCTTTCTTT
clone_size: NA; d_call: NA; v_call: TRBV6-6; j_call: TRBJ1-5; cdr3_aa: CASRRRVSHQPQHF; cdr3_nt: TGTGCCAGCAGACGCCGGGTCTCACATCAGCCCCAGCATTTT
clone_size: NA; d_call: NA; v_call: TRBV9; j_call: TRBJ1-1; cdr3_aa: CASSVGGSLNTEAFF; cdr3_nt: TGTGCCAGCAGCGTAGGAGGATCCCTGAACACTGAAGCTTTCTTT
clone_size: NA; d_call: TRBD1; v_call: TRBV3-1/TRBV3-2; j_call: TRBJ2-2; cdr3_aa: CASSPEFGTGVRHGELFF; cdr3_nt: TGTGCCAGCAGCCCGGAATTCGGGACAGGGGTCAGGCACGGGGAGCTGTTTTTT
clone_size: NA; d_call: NA; v_call: TRBV10-2; j_call: TRBJ2-3; cdr3_aa: CAIQLEDWQSTDTQYF; cdr3_nt: TGCGCCATCCAATTAGAGGACTGGCAAAGCACAGATACGCAGTATTTT
clone_size: NA; d_call: NA; v_call: TRBV27; j_call: TRBJ1-5; cdr3_aa: CASSLSSTGNQPQHF; cdr3_nt: TGTGCCAGCAGTTTATCTTCCACAGGCAATCAGCCCCAGCATTTT
clone_size: NA; d_call: NA; v_call: TRBV6-5; j_call: TRBJ1-6; cdr3_aa: CASSYSHLNSPLHF; cdr3_nt: TGTGCCAGCAGTTACTCGCACTTGAATTCACCCCTCCACTTT
clone_size: NA; d_call: NA; v_call: TRBV2; j_call: TRBJ1-1; cdr3_aa: CASSQTRGTEAFF; cdr3_nt: TGTGCCAGCAGTCAAACCCGGGGGACTGAAGCTTTCTTT
clone_size: NA; d_call: TRBD2; v_call: TRBV4-3; j_call: TRBJ2-1; cdr3_aa: CASSPGLASDNEQFF; cdr3_nt: TGCGCCAGCAGCCCGGGACTAGCGAGCGACAATGAGCAGTTCTTC
clone_size: NA; d_call: NA; v_call: TRBV9; j_call: TRBJ2-2; cdr3_aa: CASSSKGQGTGELFF; cdr3_nt: TGTGCCAGCAGCTCAAAGGGTCAGGGCACCGGGGAGCTGTTTTTT
clone_size: NA; d_call: TRBD1; v_call: TRBV19; j_call: TRBJ1-3; cdr3_aa: CASSIQGAGNTIYF; cdr3_nt: TGTGCCAGTAGTATACAGGGGGCTGGAAACACCATATATTTT
clone_size: NA; d_call: NA; v_call: TRBV27; j_call: TRBJ2-6; cdr3_aa: CASSQLGHLTGANVLTF; cdr3_nt: TGTGCCAGCAGCCAGTTGGGACACCTAACTGGGGCCAACGTCCTGACTTTC
clone_size: once; d_call: TRBD2; v_call: TRBV18; j_call: TRBJ2-3; cdr3_aa: CASSPSGNHFGQYF; cdr3_nt: TGTGCCAGCTCACCTAGCGGGAACCACTTCGGGCAGTATTTT
clone_size: NA; d_call: NA; v_call: TRBV3-1/TRBV3-2; j_call: TRBJ2-7; cdr3_aa: CASSQDKGDEQYF; cdr3_nt: TGTGCCAGCAGCCAAGATAAGGGAGACGAGCAGTACTTC
clone_size: NA; d_call: NA; v_call: TRBV18; j_call: TRBJ1-1; cdr3_aa: CASSPRQLMNTEAFF; cdr3_nt: TGTGCCAGCTCACCGCGACAACTCATGAACACTGAAGCTTTCTTT
clone_size: NA; d_call: NA; v_call: TRBV5-1; j_call: TRBJ1-1; cdr3_aa: CASSLLQGNTEAFF; cdr3_nt: TGCGCCAGCAGCCTGCTACAGGGGAACACTGAAGCTTTCTTT
clone_size: few; d_call: NA; v_call: TRBV5-5; j_call: TRBJ2-7; cdr3_aa: CASSREGNYEQYF; cdr3_nt: TGTGCCAGCAGCCGGGAAGGGAACTACGAGCAGTACTTC
clone_size: once; d_call: TRBD1; v_call: TRBV30; j_call: TRBJ1-2; cdr3_aa: CALTGQGAYTF; cdr3_nt: TGTGCCTTAACGGGACAGGGGGCCTACACCTTC
clone_size: NA; d_call: TRBD1; v_call: TRBV27; j_call: TRBJ1-4; cdr3_aa: CASSVYRGLREKLFF; cdr3_nt: TGTGCCAGCAGTGTATACAGGGGCCTTCGGGAAAAACTGTTTTTT
clone_size: few; d_call: NA; v_call: TRBV28; j_call: TRBJ2-5; cdr3_aa: CASSLVRGRQETQYF; cdr3_nt: TGTGCCAGCAGTTTGGTCCGGGGTCGCCAAGAGACCCAGTACTTC
clone_size: NA; d_call: NA; v_call: TRBV19; j_call: TRBJ2-1; cdr3_aa: CASMVSVGYNEQFF; cdr3_nt: TGTGCCAGTATGGTTTCGGTTGGCTACAATGAGCAGTTCTTC